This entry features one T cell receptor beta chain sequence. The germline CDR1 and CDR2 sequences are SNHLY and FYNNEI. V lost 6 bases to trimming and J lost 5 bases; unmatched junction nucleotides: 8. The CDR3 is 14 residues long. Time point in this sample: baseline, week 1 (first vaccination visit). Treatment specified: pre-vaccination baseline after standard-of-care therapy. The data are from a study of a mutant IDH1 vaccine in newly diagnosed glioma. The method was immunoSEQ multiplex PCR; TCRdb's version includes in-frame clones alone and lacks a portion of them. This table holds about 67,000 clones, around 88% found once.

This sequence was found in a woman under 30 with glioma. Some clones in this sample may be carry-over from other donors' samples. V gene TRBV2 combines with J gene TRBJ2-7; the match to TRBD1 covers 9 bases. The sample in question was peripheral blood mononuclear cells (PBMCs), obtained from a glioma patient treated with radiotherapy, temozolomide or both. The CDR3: CASRKETGGNEQYF. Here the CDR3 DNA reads TGTGCCAGCAGGAAGGAGACAGGGGGAAACGAGCAGTACTTC.